Sequencing of this T cell receptor (beta chain) was carried out in a study of shared clonotypes between healthy human individuals. Study-wide background: CD8 memory received one plate per donor, CD8 naive two, CD4 memory three and CD4 naive three.

The CDR3 spans 15 residues. V lost 0 bases and J lost 5; bases outside the gene matches: 3. Germline V gene data show CDR1 as SGHDN and CDR2 as FVKESK. Findings and limits, study-wide: With few donors, the genetic and exposure-history diversity represented was limited. The four-donor shared clonotypes exceeded non-shared clonotypes in generation probability, with non-shared ones scoring lower.

In this sample, this clone turned up a few times. As yet, its antigen is unknown. The protocol was immunoSEQ multiplex PCR, while the TCRdb copy is restricted to in-frame clones and leaves out a portion. The sample includes about 1.1 million clones, roughly 80% of them seen just once. The sample comprised memory CD4+ T cells from PBMCs. The subset here: CD45RA-negative fraction. The genes are TRBV14 and TRBJ1-4; TRBD1 aligns across 7 bases. The receptor comes from a man between 18 and 29 years old in good health. Some clones in this sample may be carry-over from other donors' samples. CDR3 nucleotides: TGTGCCAGCAGCCAAGAGTCAGGGGGGAATGAAAAACTGTTTTTT. The encoded protein is CASSQESGGNEKLFF.